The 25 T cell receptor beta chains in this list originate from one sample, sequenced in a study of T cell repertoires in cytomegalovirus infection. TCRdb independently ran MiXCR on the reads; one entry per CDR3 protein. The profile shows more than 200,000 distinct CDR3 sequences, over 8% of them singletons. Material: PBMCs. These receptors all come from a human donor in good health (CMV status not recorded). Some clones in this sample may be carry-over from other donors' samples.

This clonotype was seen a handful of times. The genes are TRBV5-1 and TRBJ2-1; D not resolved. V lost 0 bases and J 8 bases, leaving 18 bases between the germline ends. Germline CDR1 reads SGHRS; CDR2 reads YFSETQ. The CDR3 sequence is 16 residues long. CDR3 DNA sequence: TGCGCCAGCAGCTTGGAGAAGCCGATCGGTTCGGATGAGCAGTTCTTC. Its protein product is CASSLEKPIGSDEQFF.

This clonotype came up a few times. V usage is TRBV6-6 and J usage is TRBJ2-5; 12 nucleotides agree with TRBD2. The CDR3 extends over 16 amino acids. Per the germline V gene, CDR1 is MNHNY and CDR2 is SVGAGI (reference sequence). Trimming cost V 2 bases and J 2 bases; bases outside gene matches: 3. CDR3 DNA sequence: TGTGCCAGCAGTTACGCTCTAGCGGGGGGGCAAGAGACCCAGTACTTC. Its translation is CASSYALAGGQETQYF.

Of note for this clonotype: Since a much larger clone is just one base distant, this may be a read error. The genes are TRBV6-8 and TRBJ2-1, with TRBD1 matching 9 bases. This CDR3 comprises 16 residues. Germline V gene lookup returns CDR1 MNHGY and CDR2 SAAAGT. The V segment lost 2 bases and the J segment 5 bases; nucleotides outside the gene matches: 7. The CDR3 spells CASSYAGTGKHNEQFF. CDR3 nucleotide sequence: TGTGCCAGCAGTTACGCCGGGACAGGGAAGCACAATGAGCAGTTCTTC.

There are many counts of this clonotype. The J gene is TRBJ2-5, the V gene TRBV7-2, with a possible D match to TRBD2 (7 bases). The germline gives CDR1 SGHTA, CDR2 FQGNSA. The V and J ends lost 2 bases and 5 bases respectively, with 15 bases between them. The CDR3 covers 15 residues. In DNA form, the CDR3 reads TGTGCCAGCAGCTTACGGGCGGGGGCGGGGGAGACCCAGTACTTC. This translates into CASSLRAGAGETQYF.

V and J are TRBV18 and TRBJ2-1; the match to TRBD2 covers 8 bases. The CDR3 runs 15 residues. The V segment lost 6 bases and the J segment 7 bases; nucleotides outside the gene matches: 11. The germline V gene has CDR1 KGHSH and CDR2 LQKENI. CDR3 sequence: CASSQAGESRNEQFF. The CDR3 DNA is TGTGCCAGCTCCCAAGCGGGAGAATCGAGGAATGAGCAGTTCTTC.

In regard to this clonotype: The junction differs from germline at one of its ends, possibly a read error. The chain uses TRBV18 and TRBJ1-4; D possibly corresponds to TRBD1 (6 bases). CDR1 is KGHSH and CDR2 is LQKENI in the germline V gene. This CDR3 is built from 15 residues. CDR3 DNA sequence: TGTGTCAGCTCGCCGGACAGCGCAACTAATGAAAAACTGTTTTTT. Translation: CVSSPDSATNEKLFF.

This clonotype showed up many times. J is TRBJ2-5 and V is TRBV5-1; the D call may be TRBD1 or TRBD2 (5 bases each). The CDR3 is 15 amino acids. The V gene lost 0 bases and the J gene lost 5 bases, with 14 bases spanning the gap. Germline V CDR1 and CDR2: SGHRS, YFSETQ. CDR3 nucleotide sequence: TGCGCCAGCAGCTTGGTGCCGGGACGCGAGGAGACCCAGTACTTC. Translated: CASSLVPGREETQYF. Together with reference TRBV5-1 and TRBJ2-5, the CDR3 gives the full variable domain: KAGVTQTPRYLIKTRGQQVTLSCSPISGHRSVSWYQQTPGQGLQFLFEYFSETQRNKGNFPGRFSGRQFSNSRSEMNVSTLELGDSALYLCASSLVPGREETQYFGPGTRLLVL.

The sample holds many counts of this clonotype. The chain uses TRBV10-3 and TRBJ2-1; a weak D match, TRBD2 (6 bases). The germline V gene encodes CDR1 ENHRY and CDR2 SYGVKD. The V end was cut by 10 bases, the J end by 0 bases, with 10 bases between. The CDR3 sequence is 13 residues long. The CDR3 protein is CATRAGSYNEQFF. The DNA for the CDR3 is TGTGCCACCCGAGCGGGCTCCTACAATGAGCAGTTCTTC.

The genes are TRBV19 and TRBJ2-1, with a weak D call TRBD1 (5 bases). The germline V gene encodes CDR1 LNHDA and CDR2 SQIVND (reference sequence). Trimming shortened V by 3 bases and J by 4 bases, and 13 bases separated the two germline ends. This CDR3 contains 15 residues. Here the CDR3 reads CASSIQAGKYNEQFF. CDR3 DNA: TGTGCCAGTAGTATTCAGGCAGGGAAATACAATGAGCAGTTCTTC.

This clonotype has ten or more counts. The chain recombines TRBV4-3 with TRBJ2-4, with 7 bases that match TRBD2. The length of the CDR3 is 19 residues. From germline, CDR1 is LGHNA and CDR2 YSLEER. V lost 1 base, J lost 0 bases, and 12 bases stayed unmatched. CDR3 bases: TGCGCCAGCAGCCAAGTGTTAGCGGGTGGAATTGGAGCCAAAAACATTCAGTACTTC. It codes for CASSQVLAGGIGAKNIQYF.

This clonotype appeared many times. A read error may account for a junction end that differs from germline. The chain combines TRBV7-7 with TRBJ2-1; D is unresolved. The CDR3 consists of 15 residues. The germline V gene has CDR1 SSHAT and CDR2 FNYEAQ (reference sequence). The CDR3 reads CASSLGPGSYNEQFF. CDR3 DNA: TGTGCTAGCAGCTTAGGCCCTGGATCTTACAATGAGCAGTTCTTC.

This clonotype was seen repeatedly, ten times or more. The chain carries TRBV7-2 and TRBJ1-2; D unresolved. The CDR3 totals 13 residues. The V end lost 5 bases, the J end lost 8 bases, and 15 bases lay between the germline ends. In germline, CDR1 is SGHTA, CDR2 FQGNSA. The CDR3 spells CASSPGRVEGYTF. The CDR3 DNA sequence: TGTGCCAGCAGCCCCGGGCGAGTCGAAGGCTACACCTTC.

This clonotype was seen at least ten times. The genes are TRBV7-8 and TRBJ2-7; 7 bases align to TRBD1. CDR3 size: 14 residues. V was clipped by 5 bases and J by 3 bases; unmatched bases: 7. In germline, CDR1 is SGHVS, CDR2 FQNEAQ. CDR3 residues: CASSLTDRDYEQYF. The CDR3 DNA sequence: TGTGCCAGCAGCCTCACCGACAGGGACTACGAGCAGTACTTC.

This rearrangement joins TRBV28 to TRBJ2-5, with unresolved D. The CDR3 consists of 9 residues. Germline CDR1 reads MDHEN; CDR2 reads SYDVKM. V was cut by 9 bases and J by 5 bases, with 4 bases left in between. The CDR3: CASNETQYF. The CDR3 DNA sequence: TGTGCCAGTAACGAGACCCAGTACTTC.

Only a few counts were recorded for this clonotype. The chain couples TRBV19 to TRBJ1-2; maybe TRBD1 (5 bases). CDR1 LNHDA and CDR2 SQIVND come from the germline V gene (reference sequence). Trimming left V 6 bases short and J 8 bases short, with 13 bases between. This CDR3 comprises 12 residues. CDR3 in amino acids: CASRMGGRGYTF. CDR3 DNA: TGTGCCAGTAGGATGGGGGGTCGAGGCTACACCTTC.

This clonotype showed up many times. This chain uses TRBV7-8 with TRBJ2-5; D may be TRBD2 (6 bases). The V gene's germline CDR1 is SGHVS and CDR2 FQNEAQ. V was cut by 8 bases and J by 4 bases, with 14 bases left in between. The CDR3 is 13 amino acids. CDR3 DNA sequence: TGTGCCAGCGGAACGGGGGTTAGAGAGACCCAGTACTTC. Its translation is CASGTGVRETQYF.

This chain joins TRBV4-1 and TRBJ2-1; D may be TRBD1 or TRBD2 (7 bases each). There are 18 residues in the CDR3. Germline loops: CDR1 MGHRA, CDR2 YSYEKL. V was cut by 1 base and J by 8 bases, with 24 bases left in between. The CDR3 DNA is TGCGCCAGCAGCCAAGTTGGCGGGGGAGGGGGCCCTTCGGATGAGCAGTTCTTC. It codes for CASSQVGGGGGPSDEQFF.

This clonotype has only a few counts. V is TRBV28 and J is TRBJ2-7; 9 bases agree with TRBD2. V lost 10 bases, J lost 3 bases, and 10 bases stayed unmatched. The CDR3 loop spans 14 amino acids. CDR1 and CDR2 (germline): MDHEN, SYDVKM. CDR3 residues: CANTSGGSNYEQYF. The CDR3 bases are TGTGCCAACACGAGCGGGGGGTCAAACTACGAGCAGTACTTC.

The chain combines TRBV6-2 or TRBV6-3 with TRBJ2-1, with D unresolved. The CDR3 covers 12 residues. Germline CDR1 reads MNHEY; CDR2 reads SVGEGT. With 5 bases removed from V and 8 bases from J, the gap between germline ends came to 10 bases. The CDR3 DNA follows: TGTGCCAGCAGTGGAACAAGGGATGAGCAGTTCTTC. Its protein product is CASSGTRDEQFF.

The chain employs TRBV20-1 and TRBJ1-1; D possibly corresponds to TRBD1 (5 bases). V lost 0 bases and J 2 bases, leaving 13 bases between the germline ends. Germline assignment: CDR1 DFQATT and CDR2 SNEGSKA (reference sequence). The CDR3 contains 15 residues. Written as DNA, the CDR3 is TGCAGTGCTAGAGATAGACGAGGGGTTAACACTGAAGCTTTCTTT. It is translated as CSARDRRGVNTEAFF.

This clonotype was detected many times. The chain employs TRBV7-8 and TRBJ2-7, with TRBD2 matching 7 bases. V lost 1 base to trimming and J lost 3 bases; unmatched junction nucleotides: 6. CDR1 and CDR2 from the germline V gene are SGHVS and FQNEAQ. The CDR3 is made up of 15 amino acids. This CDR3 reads CASSLGPVAGYEQYF. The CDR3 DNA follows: TGTGCCAGCAGCTTAGGGCCGGTAGCGGGCTACGAGCAGTACTTC.

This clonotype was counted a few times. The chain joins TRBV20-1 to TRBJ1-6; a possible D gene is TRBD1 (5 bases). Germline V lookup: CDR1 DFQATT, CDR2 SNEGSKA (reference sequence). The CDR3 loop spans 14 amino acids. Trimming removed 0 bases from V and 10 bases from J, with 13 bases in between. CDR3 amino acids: CSAREARGRSPLHF. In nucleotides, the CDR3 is TGCAGTGCTAGAGAGGCAAGGGGTCGCTCACCCCTCCACTTT.

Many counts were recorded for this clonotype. CDR3 sequence reads: CASSFRGNTIYF. As DNA, the CDR3 is TGTGCCAGCAGCTTCCGGGGAAACACCATATATTTT. V gene TRBV11-2 combines with J gene TRBJ1-3; D not resolved. Germline V gene data show CDR1 as SGHAT and CDR2 as FQNNGV. V gave up 3 bases and J gave up 4 bases, with 4 bases separating them. This CDR3 region has 12 residues. Filled out from reference TRBV11-2 and TRBJ1-3, the complete variable domain reads EAGVAQSPRYKIIEKRQSVAFWCNPISGHATLYWYQQILGQGPKLLIQFQNNGVVDDSQLPKDRFSAERLKGVDSTLKIQPAKLEDSAVYLCASSFRGNTIYFGEGSWLTVV.

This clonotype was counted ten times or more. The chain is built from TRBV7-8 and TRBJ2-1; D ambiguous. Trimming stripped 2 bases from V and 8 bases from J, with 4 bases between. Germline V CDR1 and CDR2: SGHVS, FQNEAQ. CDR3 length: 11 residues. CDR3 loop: CASSLSDEQFF. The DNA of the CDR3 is TGTGCCAGCAGCTTAAGTGATGAGCAGTTCTTC.

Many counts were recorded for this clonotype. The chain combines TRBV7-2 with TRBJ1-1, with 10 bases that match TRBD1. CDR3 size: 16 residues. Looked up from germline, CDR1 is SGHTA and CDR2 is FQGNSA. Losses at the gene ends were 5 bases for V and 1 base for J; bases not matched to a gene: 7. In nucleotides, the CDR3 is TGTGCCAGCAGCCCCGACAGGGGGCAGGGGAACACTGAAGCTTTCTTT. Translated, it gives CASSPDRGQGNTEAFF.